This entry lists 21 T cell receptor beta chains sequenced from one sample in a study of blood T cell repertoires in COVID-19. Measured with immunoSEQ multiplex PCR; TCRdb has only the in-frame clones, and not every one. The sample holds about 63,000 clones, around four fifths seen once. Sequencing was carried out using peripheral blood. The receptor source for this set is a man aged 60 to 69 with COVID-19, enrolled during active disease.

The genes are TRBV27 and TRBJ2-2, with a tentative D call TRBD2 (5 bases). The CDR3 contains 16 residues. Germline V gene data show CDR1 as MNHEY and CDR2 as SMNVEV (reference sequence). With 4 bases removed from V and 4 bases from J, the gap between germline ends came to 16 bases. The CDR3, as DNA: TGTGCCAGCAGTTCCCTGGTTTTAGGGAGCACCGGGGAGCTGTTTTTT. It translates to CASSSLVLGSTGELFF.

In DNA form, the CDR3 reads TGTGCCAGCAGCCAGCGTACCGGGACAGGTGGCACTGAAGCTTTCTTT. This gives the protein CASSQRTGTGGTEAFF. This rearrangement joins TRBV14 to TRBJ1-1; 8 nucleotides agree with TRBD1. This CDR3 comprises 16 residues. The J segment lost 4 bases and the V segment lost 3 bases, leaving 10 bases of the junction unmatched. Germline V gene sequence: CDR1 SGHDN, CDR2 FVKESK.

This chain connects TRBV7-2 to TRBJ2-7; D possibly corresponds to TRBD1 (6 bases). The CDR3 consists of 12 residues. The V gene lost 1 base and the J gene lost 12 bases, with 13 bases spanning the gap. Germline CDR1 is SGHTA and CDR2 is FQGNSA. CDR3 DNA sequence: TGTGCCAGCAGCTTAGTTCTGGGGGCGGTGTACTTC. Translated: CASSLVLGAVYF. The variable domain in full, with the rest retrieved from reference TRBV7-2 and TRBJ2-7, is GAGVSQSPSNKVTEKGKDVELRCDPISGHTALYWYRQSLGQGLEFLIYFQGNSAPDKSGLPSDRFSAERTGGSVSTLTIQRTQQEDSAVYLCASSLVLGAVYFGPGTRLTVT.

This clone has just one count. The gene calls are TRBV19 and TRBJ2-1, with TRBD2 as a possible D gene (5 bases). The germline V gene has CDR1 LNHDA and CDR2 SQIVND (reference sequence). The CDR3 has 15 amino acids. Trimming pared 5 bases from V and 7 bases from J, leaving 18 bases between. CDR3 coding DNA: TGTGCCAGTAGTGGTCGGACCCACTCGGGGAATGAGCAGTTCTTC. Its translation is CASSGRTHSGNEQFF.

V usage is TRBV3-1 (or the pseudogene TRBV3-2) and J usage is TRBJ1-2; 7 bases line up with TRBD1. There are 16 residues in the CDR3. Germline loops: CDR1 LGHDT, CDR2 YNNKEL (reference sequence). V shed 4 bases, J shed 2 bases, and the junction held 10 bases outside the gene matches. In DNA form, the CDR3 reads TGTGCCAGCAGCCCACACATAGGGGGCGGAAACTATGGCTACACCTTC. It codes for CASSPHIGGGNYGYTF.

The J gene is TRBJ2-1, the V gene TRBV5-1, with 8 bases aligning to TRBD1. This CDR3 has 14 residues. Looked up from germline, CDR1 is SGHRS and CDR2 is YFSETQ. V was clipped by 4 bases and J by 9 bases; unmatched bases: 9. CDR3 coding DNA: TGCGCCAGCAGCGCGGACAGGGTCGGGGGTGAGCAGTTCTTC. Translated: CASSADRVGGEQFF.

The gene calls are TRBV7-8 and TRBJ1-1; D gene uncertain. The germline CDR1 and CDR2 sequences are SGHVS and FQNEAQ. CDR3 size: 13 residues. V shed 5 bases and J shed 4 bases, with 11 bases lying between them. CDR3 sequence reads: CASSQRGSTEAFF. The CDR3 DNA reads TGTGCCAGCAGCCAGAGAGGGAGCACTGAAGCTTTCTTT.

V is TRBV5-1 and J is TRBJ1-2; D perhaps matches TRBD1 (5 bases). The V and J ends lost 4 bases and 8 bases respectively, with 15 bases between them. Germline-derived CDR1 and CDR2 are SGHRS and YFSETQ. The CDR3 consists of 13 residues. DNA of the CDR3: TGCGCCAGCAGCCCCGCAGGGCGGGAGGGCTACACCTTC. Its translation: CASSPAGREGYTF.

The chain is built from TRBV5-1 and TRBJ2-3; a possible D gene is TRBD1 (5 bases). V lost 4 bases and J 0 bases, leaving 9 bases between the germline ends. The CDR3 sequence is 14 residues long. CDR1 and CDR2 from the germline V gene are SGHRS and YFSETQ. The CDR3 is CASSPRGSTDTQYF. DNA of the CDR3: TGCGCCAGCAGCCCTAGGGGAAGCACAGATACGCAGTATTTT.

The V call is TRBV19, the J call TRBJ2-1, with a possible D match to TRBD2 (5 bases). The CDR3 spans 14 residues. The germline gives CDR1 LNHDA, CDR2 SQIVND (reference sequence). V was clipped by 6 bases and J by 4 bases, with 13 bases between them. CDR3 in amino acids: CASSLGEAYNEQFF. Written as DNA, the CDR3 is TGTGCCAGTAGCCTCGGGGAAGCATACAATGAGCAGTTCTTC. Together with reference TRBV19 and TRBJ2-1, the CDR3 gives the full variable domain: DGGITQSPKYLFRKEGQNVTLSCEQNLNHDAMYWYRQDPGQGLRLIYYSQIVNDFQKGDIAEGYSVSREKKESFPLTVTSAQKNPTAFYLCASSLGEAYNEQFFGPGTRLTVL.

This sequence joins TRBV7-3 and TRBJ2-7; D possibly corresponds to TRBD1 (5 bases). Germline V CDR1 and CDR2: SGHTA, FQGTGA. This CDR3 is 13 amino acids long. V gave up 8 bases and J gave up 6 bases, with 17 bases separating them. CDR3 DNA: TGTGCCAGCGGAAGGGGCCCTACTGGCGAGCAGTACTTC. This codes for CASGRGPTGEQYF.

CDR3 bases: TGTGCCAGCTCACCACGGGCTCGACAGGGCTCTAATGAAAAACTGTTTTTT. It is translated as CASSPRARQGSNEKLFF. The rearrangement joins TRBV18 to TRBJ1-4, with TRBD1 identical over 7 bases. Germline V gene lookup returns CDR1 KGHSH and CDR2 LQKENI. The CDR3 contains 17 residues. The V segment lost 1 base and the J segment 3 bases; nucleotides outside the gene matches: 8.

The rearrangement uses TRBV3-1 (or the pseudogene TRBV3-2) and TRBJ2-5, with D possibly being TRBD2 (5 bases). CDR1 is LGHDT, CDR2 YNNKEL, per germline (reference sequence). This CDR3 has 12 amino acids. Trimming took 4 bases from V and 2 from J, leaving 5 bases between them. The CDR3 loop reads CASSRLQETQYF. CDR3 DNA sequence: TGTGCCAGCAGCCGACTACAAGAGACCCAGTACTTC.

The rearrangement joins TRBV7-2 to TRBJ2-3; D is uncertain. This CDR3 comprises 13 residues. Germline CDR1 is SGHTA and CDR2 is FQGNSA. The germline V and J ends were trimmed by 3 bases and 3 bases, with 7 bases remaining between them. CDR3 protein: CASSFDWTDTQYF. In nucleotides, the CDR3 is TGTGCCAGCAGCTTTGACTGGACAGATACGCAGTATTTT.

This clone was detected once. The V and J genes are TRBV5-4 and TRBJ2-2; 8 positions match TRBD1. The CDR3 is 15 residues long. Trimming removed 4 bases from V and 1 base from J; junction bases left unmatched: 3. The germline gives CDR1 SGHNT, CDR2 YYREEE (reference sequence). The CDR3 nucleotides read TGTGCCAGCAGCCGGACAGGGAGGAACACCGGGGAGCTGTTTTTT. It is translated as CASSRTGRNTGELFF.

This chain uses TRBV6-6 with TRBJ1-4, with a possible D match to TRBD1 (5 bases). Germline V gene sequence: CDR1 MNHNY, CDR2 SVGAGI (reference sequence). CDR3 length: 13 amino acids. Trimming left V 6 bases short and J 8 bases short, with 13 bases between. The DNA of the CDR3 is TGTGCCAGCAGAATCACAGGTGTCGAAAAACTGTTTTTT. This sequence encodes CASRITGVEKLFF.

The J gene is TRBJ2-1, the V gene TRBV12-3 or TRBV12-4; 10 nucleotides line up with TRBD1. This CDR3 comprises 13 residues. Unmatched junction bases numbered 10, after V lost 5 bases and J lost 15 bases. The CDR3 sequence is CASSPTDRGHGFF. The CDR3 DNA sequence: TGTGCCAGCAGTCCCACAGACAGGGGGCATGGGTTCTTC.

CDR3 nucleotides: TGTGCCAGCAGCCAAGACCTGGCAGGGTGGGATGGCTACACCTTC. Residues: CASSQDLAGWDGYTF. V usage is TRBV3-1 (or the pseudogene TRBV3-2) and J usage is TRBJ1-2; maybe TRBD1 (5 bases). CDR3 length: 15 amino acids. Germline-derived CDR1 and CDR2 are LGHDT and YNNKEL (reference sequence). Between the trimmed V and J ends, which lost 0 bases and 6 bases, there was a span of 14 bases.

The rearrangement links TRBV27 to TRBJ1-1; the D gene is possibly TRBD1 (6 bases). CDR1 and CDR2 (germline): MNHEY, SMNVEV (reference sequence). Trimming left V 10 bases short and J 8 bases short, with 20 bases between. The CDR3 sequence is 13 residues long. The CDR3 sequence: CATRLRGQGEAFF. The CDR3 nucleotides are TGTGCCACCCGGTTACGTGGGCAGGGGGAAGCTTTCTTT.

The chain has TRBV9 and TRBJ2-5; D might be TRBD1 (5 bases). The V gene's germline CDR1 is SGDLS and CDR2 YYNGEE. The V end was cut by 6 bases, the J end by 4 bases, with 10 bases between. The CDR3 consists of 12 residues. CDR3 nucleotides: TGTGCCAGCAAGGGGTTTGGAGAGACCCAGTACTTC. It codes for CASKGFGETQYF.

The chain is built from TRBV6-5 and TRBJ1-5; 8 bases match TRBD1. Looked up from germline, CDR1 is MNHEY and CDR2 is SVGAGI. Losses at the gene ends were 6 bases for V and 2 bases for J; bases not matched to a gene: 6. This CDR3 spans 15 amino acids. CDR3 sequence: CASSATGGGNQPQHF. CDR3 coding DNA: TGTGCCAGCAGCGCCACAGGGGGTGGCAATCAGCCCCAGCATTTT.